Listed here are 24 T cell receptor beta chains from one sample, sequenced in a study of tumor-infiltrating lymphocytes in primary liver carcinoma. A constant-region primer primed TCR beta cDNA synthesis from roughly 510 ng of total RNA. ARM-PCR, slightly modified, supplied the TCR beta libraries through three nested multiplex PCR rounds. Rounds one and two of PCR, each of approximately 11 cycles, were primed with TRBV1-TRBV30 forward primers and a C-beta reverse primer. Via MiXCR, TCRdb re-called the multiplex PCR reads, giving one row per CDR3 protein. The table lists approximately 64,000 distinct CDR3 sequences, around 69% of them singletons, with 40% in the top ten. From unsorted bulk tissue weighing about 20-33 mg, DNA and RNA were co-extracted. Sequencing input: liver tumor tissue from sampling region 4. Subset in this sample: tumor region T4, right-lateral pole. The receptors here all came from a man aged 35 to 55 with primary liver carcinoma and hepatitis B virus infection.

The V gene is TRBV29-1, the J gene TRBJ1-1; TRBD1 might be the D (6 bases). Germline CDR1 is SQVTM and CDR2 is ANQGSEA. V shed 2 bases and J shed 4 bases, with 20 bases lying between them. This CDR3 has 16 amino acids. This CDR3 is CSVEYGGLPLSTEAFF. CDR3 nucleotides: TGCAGCGTTGAATATGGGGGCCTACCTTTGAGCACTGAAGCTTTCTTT.

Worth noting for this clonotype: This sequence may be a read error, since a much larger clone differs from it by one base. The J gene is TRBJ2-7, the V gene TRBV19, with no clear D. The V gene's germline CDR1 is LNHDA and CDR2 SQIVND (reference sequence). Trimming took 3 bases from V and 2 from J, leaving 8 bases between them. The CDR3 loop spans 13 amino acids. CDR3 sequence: CASSINMAYEQYF. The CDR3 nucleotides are TGTGCCAGTAGTATTAACATGGCCTACGAGCAGTACTTC. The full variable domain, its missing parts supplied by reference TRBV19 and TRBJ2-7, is DGGITQSPKYLFRKEGQNVTLSCEQNLNHDAMYWYRQDPGQGLRLIYYSQIVNDFQKGDIAEGYSVSREKKESFPLTVTSAQKNPTAFYLCASSINMAYEQYFGPGTRLTVT.

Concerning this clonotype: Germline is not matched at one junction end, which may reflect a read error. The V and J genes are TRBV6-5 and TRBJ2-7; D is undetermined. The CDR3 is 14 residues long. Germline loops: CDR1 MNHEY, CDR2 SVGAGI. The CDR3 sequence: CASSRAMSSYEEYF. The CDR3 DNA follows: TGTGCCAGCAGTAGGGCCATGAGCTCCTACGAGGAGTACTTC.

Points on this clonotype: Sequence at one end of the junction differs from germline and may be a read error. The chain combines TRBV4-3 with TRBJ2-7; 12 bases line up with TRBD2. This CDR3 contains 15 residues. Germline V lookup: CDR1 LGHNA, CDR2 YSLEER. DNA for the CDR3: TGCGCCAGCGGCCAGGAGCTAGCGGGAGGGCGCGAGCAGTACTTC. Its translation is CASGQELAGGREQYF.

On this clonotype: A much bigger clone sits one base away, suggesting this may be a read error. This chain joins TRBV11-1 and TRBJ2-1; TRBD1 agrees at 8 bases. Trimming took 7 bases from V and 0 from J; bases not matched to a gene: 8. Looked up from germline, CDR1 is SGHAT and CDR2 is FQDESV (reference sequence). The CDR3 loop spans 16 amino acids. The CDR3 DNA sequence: TGTGCCAGCATCCTGGGACAGGCCAGCTCCTACAATGAGCAGTTCTTC. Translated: CASILGQASSYNEQFF.

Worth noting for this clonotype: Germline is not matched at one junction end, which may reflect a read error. The CDR3 sequence: CASSLVRQYNEQFF. The CDR3, as DNA: TGTGCCAGTAGCTTGGTAAGGCAGTACAATGAGCAGTTCTTC. This chain uses TRBV5-4 with TRBJ2-1; D gene uncertain. The CDR3 is made up of 14 amino acids. CDR1 and CDR2 from the germline V gene are SGHNT and YYREEE (reference sequence).

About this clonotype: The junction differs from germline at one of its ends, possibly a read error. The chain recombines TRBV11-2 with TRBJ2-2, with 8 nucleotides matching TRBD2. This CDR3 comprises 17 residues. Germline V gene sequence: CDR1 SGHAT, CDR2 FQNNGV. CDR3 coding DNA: TGTGCCAGCAGCTTAGCATTTGGAGGGGCGAACACGGGGGGGCTGTCTTTT. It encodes CASSLAFGGANTGGLSF.

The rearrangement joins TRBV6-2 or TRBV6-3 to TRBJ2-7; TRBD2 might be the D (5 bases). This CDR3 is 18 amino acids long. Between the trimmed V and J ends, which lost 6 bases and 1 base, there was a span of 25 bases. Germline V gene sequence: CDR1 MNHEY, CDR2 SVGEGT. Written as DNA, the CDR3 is TGTGCCAGCAGCCCCTGGCTAGCTGGAGATCGCTTATCCTACGAGCAGTACTTC. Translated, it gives CASSPWLAGDRLSYEQYF.

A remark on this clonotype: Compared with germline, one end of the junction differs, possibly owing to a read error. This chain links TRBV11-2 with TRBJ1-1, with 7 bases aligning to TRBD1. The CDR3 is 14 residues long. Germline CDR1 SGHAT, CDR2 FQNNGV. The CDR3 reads CASTGDRVNTETFF. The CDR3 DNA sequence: TGTGCCAGTACTGGTGACAGGGTGAACACTGAAACTTTCTTT.

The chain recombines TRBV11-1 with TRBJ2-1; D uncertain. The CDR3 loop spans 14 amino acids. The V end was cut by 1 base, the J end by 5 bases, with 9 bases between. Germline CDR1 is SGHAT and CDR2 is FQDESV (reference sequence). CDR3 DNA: TGTGCCAGCAGCTTAGGCTCGGCGAACAATGAGCAGTTCTTC. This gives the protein CASSLGSANNEQFF.

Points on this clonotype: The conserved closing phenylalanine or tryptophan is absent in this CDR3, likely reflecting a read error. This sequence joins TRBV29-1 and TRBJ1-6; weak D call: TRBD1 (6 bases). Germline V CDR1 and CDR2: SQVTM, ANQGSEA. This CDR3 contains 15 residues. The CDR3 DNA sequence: TGTAGCGTCCCCCGGGTTGGACAGCGGGACTCACCCCTCCACTAT. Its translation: CSVPRVGQRDSPLHY.

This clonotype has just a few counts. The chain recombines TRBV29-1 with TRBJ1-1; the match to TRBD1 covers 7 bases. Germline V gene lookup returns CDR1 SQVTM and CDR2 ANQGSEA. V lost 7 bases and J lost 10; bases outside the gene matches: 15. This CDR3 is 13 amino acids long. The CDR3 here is CSAPGQLVAGAFF. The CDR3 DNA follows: TGCAGCGCTCCGGGACAGCTGGTGGCTGGAGCTTTCTTT.

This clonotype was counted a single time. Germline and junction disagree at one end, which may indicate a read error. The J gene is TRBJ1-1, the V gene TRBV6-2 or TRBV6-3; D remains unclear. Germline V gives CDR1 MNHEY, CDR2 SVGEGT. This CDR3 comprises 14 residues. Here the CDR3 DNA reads TGCGCCAGCAGTTACCCAGTGCTGAGCACTGAAGCTTTCTTT. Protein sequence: CASSYPVLSTEAFF.

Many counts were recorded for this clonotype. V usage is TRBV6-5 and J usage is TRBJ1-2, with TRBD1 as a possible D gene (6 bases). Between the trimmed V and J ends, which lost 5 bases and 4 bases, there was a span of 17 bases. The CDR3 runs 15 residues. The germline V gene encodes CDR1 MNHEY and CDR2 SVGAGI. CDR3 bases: TGTGCCAGCAGTCCTGCCGCAGGGGCCATCTATGGCTACACCTTC. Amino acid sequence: CASSPAAGAIYGYTF.

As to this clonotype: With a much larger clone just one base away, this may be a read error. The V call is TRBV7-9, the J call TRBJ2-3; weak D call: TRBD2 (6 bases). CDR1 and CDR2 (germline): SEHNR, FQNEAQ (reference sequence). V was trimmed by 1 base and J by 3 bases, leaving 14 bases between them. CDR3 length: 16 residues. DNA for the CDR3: TGTGCCAGCAGCTTAGGACTAACGGGAGATACAGATACGCAGTATTTT. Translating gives CASSLGLTGDTDTQYF.

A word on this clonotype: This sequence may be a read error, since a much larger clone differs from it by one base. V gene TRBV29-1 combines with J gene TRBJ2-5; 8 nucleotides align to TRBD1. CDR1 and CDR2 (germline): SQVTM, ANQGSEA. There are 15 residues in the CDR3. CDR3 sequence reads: CSVGGTGPPRETQHF. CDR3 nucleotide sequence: TGCAGCGTTGGGGGGACAGGACCTCCGAGGGAGACCCAGCACTTC.

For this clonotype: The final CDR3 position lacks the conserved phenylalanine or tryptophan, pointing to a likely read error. The CDR3 protein is CPSSPDGYNEQFL. CDR3 bases: TGTCCCAGCAGCCCCGACGGATACAATGAGCAGTTCCTC. This chain joins TRBV5-4 and TRBJ2-1; D remains unclear. There are 13 residues in the CDR3. Germline-derived CDR1 and CDR2 are SGHNT and YYREEE (reference sequence).

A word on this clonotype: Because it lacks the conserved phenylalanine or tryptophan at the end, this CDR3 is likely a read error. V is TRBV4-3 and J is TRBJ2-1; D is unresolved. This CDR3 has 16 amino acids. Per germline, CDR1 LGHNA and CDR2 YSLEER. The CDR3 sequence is CASSQDRVDTHNKQFL. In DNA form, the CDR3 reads TGCGCCAGCAGCCAAGATAGAGTAGACACCCACAATAAGCAGTTCCTC.

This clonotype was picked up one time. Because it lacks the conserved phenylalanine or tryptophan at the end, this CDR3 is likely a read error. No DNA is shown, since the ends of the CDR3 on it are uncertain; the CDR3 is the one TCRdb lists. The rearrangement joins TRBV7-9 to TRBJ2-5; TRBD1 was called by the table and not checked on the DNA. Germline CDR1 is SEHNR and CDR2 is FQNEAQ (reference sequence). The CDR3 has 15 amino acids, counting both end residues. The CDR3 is CASSSRGGLQETRYL.

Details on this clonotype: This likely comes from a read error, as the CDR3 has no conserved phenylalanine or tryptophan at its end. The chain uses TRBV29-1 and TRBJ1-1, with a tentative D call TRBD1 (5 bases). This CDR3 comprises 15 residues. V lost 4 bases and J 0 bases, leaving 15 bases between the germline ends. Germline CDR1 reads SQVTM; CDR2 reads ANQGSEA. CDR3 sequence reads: CSVAPRWGMNTEAFL. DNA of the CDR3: TGCAGCGTTGCCCCAAGGTGGGGGATGAACACTGAAGCTTTCTTA.

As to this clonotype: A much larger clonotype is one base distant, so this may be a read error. The CDR3 DNA reads as TGCGCCAGCAGCCAAGAAAGGTCTAACGGGATCCTGTATGAGCAGTTCTTC. It yields the protein CASSQERSNGILYEQFF. V is TRBV4-3 and J is TRBJ2-1, with D possibly TRBD2 on 5 matching bases. V was cut by 0 bases and J by 8 bases, with 20 bases left in between. The CDR3 runs to 17 residues. Germline CDR1 LGHNA, CDR2 YSLEER.

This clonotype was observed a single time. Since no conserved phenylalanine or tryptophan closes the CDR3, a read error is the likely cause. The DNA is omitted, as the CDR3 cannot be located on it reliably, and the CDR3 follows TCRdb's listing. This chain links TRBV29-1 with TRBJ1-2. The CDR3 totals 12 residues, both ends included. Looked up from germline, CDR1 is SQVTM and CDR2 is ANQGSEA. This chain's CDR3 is CSGGALNYGYTL.

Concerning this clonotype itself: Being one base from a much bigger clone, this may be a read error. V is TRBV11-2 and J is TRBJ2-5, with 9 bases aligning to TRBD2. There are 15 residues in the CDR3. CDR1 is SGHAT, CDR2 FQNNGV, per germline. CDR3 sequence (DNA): TGTACCAGCAGCTACCGGCGGGAGGGCCGGGAGACCCAGTACTTC. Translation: CTSSYRREGRETQYF.

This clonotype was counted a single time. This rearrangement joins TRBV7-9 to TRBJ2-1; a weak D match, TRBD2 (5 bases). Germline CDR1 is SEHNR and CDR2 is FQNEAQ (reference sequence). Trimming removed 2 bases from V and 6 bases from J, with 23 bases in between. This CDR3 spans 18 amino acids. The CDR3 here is CASSLRLMGEVEGNEQFF. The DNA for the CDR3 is TGTGCCAGCAGCTTACGTCTAATGGGAGAGGTAGAAGGCAATGAGCAGTTCTTC.